The 8 T cell receptor beta chains in this list originate from one sample, sequenced in a study of cytomegalovirus exposure and HLA in healthy donors. With 60 Vbeta and 13 Jbeta primers, the PCR was carried out. The table came from immunoSEQ multiplex PCR; TCRdb's copy has only in-frame clones and leaves some out. The sample records tens of thousands of clones, 84% being singletons. Sequenced sample: PBMCs. The receptors here all came from a man aged 18 to 29 in good health and CMV-seronegative.

This clone came up a few times. The J gene is TRBJ1-2, the V gene TRBV9; 8 bases agree with TRBD1. Germline CDR1 SGDLS, CDR2 YYNGEE. The CDR3 has 13 residues. J gave up 5 bases and V 4 bases, and 4 bases lay outside the gene matches. In DNA form, the CDR3 reads TGTGCCAGCAGCCTGGACAGGGATTATGGCTACACCTTC. Protein sequence: CASSLDRDYGYTF.

The rearrangement joins TRBV5-4 to TRBJ2-7, with unresolved D. Germline CDR1 is SGHNT and CDR2 is YYREEE (reference sequence). Deletions cut 1 base from V and 5 bases from J, with 13 bases between. The CDR3 consists of 14 residues. The CDR3 protein is CASSLMGVADEQYF. Here the CDR3 DNA reads TGTGCCAGCAGCTTGATGGGCGTTGCCGACGAGCAGTACTTC.

This clone came up a few times. This chain links TRBV30 with TRBJ2-6, with D possibly being TRBD1 (6 bases). This CDR3 region has 18 residues. Germline V lookup: CDR1 GTSNPN, CDR2 SVGIG (reference sequence). Trimming stripped 3 bases from V and 0 bases from J, with 18 bases between. Written as DNA, the CDR3 is TGTGCCTGGAGACCACCGGGACATCCGCCCTCTGGGGCCAACGTCCTGACTTTC. The encoded protein is CAWRPPGHPPSGANVLTF.

The CDR3 sequence is CASSAWASLYQFF. CDR3 nucleotide sequence: TGTGCCAGCAGTGCTTGGGCTAGCCTATACCAGTTCTTC. This sequence joins TRBV6-4 and TRBJ2-1; possibly TRBD2 for D (5 bases). Looked up from germline, CDR1 is MRHNA and CDR2 is SNTAGT. The V gene lost 4 bases and the J gene lost 13 bases, with 17 bases spanning the gap. There are 13 residues in the CDR3.

The CDR3 DNA sequence: TGTGCCAGCAGCTTAGCGTACACAGATACGCAGTATTTT. It translates to CASSLAYTDTQYF. This chain links TRBV7-3 with TRBJ2-3; D is ambiguous. Germline V gene lookup returns CDR1 SGHTA and CDR2 FQGTGA. V was cut by 2 bases and J by 2 bases, with 5 bases left in between. This CDR3 has 13 residues.

This clone appeared once. The chain recombines TRBV6-5 with TRBJ1-1; 10 bases align to TRBD1. Germline CDR1 MNHEY, CDR2 SVGAGI. The V gene end was trimmed by 6 bases and the J gene end by 5 bases; junction bases not matched to a gene: 6. The CDR3 has 14 residues. This chain's CDR3 is CASRRGQGLTEAFF. CDR3 coding DNA: TGTGCCAGCAGAAGGGGACAGGGGTTGACTGAAGCTTTCTTT.

This sequence joins TRBV29-1 and TRBJ2-7; a weak D match, TRBD2 (5 bases). CDR1 SQVTM and CDR2 ANQGSEA come from the germline V gene. The CDR3 has 12 residues. The V end lost 2 bases, the J end lost 3 bases, and 8 bases lay between the germline ends. CDR3 bases: TGCAGCGTTGAAAGAGGGAGCTACGAGCAGTACTTC. Translation gives CSVERGSYEQYF.

The rearrangement links TRBV30 to TRBJ2-7; 8 bases map to TRBD1. Trimming at V came to 0 bases and at J to 2 bases, leaving 3 bases not matched to a gene. Germline CDR1 GTSNPN, CDR2 SVGIG (reference sequence). The CDR3 is 14 residues long. The CDR3 nucleotides are TGTGCCTGGAGTGTCGGACAGGGACCCTACGAGCAGTACTTC. Protein: CAWSVGQGPYEQYF.